The 22 T cell receptor beta chains given below trace back to one sample, sequenced in a study of T cell repertoires in cytomegalovirus infection. TCRdb re-analysed the reads in MiXCR, keeping a single row per CDR3 protein. The sample lists approximately 910,000 distinct CDR3 sequences, roughly 30% occurring once. These receptors have no known antigen. The source was cultured CD8+ T cells from PBMCs, collected from culture after CMV antigen stimulation. These TCRs come from a human donor in good health (CMV status not recorded). Some clones in this sample may be carry-over from other donors' samples.

The chain recombines TRBV29-1 with TRBJ1-3; TRBD1 agrees at 7 bases. The trim removed 4 bases at V and 0 bases at J, leaving 6 bases unmatched. Looked up from germline, CDR1 is SQVTM and CDR2 is ANQGSEA. The CDR3 covers 15 residues. The CDR3 is CSVVTGTDSGNTIYF. The DNA of the CDR3 is TGCAGCGTTGTAACCGGGACAGACTCTGGAAACACCATATATTTT.

This clonotype has at least ten counts. The V gene is TRBV7-9, the J gene TRBJ2-1; D may be TRBD1 (5 bases). V was cut by 2 bases and J by 0 bases, with 11 bases left in between. Germline CDR1 reads SEHNR; CDR2 reads FQNEAQ (reference sequence). The CDR3 has 16 residues. The CDR3 sequence is CASSLRGDSSYNEQFF. CDR3 coding DNA: TGTGCCAGCAGCTTACGCGGCGACAGCTCCTACAATGAGCAGTTCTTC.

This clonotype was seen at least ten times. This sequence joins TRBV7-8 and TRBJ1-2, with TRBD1 identical over 11 bases. Germline V CDR1 and CDR2: SGHVS, FQNEAQ. The CDR3 has 16 amino acids. With V trimmed by 1 base and J by 4 bases, 5 bases remained unmatched. The CDR3 sequence: CASSLGGQGASYGYTF. The CDR3 nucleotides are TGTGCCAGCAGCTTAGGTGGACAGGGGGCCTCCTATGGCTACACCTTC.

The chain carries TRBV6-5 and TRBJ1-2, with no clear D. Germline assignment: CDR1 MNHEY and CDR2 SVGAGI. The V end lost 0 bases, the J end lost 6 bases, and 14 bases lay between the germline ends. The CDR3 covers 15 residues. CDR3 in DNA: TGTGCCAGCAGTTACTCCGTGTCTAAAGGCGATGGCTACACCTTC. Amino acids: CASSYSVSKGDGYTF.

V gene TRBV7-9 combines with J gene TRBJ2-7, with D perhaps TRBD1 or TRBD2 (7 bases each). Trimming pared 5 bases from V and 7 bases from J, leaving 18 bases between. Germline V gives CDR1 SEHNR, CDR2 FQNEAQ (reference sequence). The CDR3 runs 14 residues. In nucleotides, the CDR3 is TGTGCCAGCAGCGGGGGGGGACAGTTTAGGGAGCAGTACTTC. Its translation is CASSGGGQFREQYF.

This clonotype has more than one count but fewer than ten. The chain employs TRBV6-5 and TRBJ1-1; D gene uncertain. The CDR3 has 12 amino acids. V lost 4 bases to trimming and J lost 4 bases, with 7 bases between them. Germline lookup yields CDR1 MNHEY and CDR2 SVGAGI. CDR3 nucleotide sequence: TGTGCCAGCAGTTCATATGGCACTGAAGCTTTCTTT. It codes for CASSSYGTEAFF.

The V call is TRBV11-1, the J call TRBJ2-2, with D perhaps TRBD1 or TRBD2 (6 bases each). The V gene's germline CDR1 is SGHAT and CDR2 FQDESV (reference sequence). The ends were cut back, 3 bases at V and 1 base at J, with 12 bases in the middle. There are 16 residues in the CDR3. CDR3 in amino acids: CASSFRRGKNTGELFF. In nucleotides, the CDR3 is TGTGCCAGCAGCTTTCGGAGGGGGAAGAACACCGGGGAGCTGTTTTTT.

The sample holds many counts of this clonotype. The rearrangement joins TRBV24-1 to TRBJ2-4; D remains ambiguous. The CDR3 sequence is 15 residues long. The germline gives CDR1 KGHDR, CDR2 SFDVKD. V lost 9 bases and J lost 5, with 19 bases in between. This CDR3 reads CATGPRPAIENIQYF. In nucleotides, the CDR3 is TGTGCCACCGGACCAAGGCCAGCAATAGAAAACATTCAGTACTTC.

This chain links TRBV28 with TRBJ2-3; D is perhaps TRBD1 (5 bases). Germline assignment: CDR1 MDHEN and CDR2 SYDVKM. CDR3 length: 16 amino acids. The V end was cut by 2 bases, the J end by 0 bases, with 12 bases between. The CDR3 spells CASSLAQATSTDTQYF. CDR3 sequence (DNA): TGTGCCAGCAGTTTAGCACAGGCTACTAGCACAGATACGCAGTATTTT. Combining the CDR3 with reference TRBV28 and TRBJ2-3 gives the whole variable domain DVKVTQSSRYLVKRTGEKVFLECVQDMDHENMFWYRQDPGLGLRLIYFSYDVKMKEKGDIPEGYSVSREKKERFSLILESASTNQTSMYLCASSLAQATSTDTQYFGPGTRLTVL.

The sample holds a few counts of this clonotype. This chain connects TRBV6-5 to TRBJ2-7; 8 bases map to TRBD2. After removal of 5 bases from V and 3 bases from J, the junction contained 9 bases not matched to a gene. The CDR3 sequence is 15 residues long. Germline lookup yields CDR1 MNHEY and CDR2 SVGAGI. The CDR3, as DNA: TGTGCCAGCAGTAACCTCGGCGGGGGGATCTACGAGCAGTACTTC. Protein sequence: CASSNLGGGIYEQYF.

Ten or more counts support this clonotype. The V and J genes are TRBV4-1 and TRBJ1-2; 8 bases line up with TRBD1. Losses at the gene ends were 1 base for V and 6 bases for J; bases not matched to a gene: 10. Germline loops: CDR1 MGHRA, CDR2 YSYEKL. The length of the CDR3 is 16 residues. This CDR3 reads CASSQVPGGEVHGYTF. Written as DNA, the CDR3 is TGCGCCAGCAGCCAAGTTCCAGGGGGCGAGGTCCATGGCTACACCTTC.

Only a few counts were recorded for this clonotype. The CDR3 sequence is CATGPAGDEAGELFF. The CDR3, as DNA: TGTGCCACCGGCCCAGCGGGGGACGAAGCCGGGGAGCTGTTTTTT. This chain links TRBV15 with TRBJ2-2; 8 nucleotides match TRBD2. The CDR3 covers 15 residues. The J segment lost 6 bases and the V segment lost 8 bases, leaving 11 bases of the junction unmatched. The germline V gene encodes CDR1 LNHNV and CDR2 YYDKDF (reference sequence). Full variable domain (missing parts from reference TRBV15 and TRBJ2-2): DAMVIQNPRYQVTQFGKPVTLSCSQTLNHNVMYWYQQKSSQAPKLLFHYYDKDFNNEADTPDNFQSRRPNTSFCFLDIRSPGLGDTAMYLCATGPAGDEAGELFFGEGSRLTVL.

This clonotype has more than one count but fewer than ten. This rearrangement joins TRBV6-5 to TRBJ2-1, with unresolved D. Germline V gene lookup returns CDR1 MNHEY and CDR2 SVGAGI. V lost 2 bases to trimming and J lost 8 bases, with 10 bases between them. The length of the CDR3 is 13 residues. CDR3: CASSYNYRHEQFF. The DNA for the CDR3 is TGTGCCAGCAGTTACAACTACCGCCATGAGCAGTTCTTC.

Concerning this clonotype itself: Given a much more abundant clone one base away, this may be a read error. The chain is built from TRBV7-2 and TRBJ2-1, with 7 positions matching TRBD1. CDR1 and CDR2 from the germline V gene are SGHTA and FQGNSA. J lost 4 bases, V lost 5 bases, and 5 bases had no gene match. CDR3 length equals 14 residues. The CDR3 DNA follows: TGTGCCAGCAGCGTCGGGACAGAGTACAATGAGCAGTTCTTC. Amino acids: CASSVGTEYNEQFF. Variable domain in full (rest from reference TRBV7-2 and TRBJ2-1): GAGVSQSPSNKVTEKGKDVELRCDPISGHTALYWYRQSLGQGLEFLIYFQGNSAPDKSGLPSDRFSAERTGGSVSTLTIQRTQQEDSAVYLCASSVGTEYNEQFFGPGTRLTVL.

This clonotype was detected a few times. J is TRBJ1-5 and V is TRBV6-5; 8 bases line up with TRBD1. Germline CDR1 is MNHEY and CDR2 is SVGAGI. V lost 0 bases and J lost 6; bases outside the gene matches: 7. The CDR3 consists of 16 residues. This CDR3 is CASSYSLPGGGQPQHF. DNA of the CDR3: TGTGCCAGCAGTTACTCACTCCCAGGGGGCGGTCAGCCCCAGCATTTT.

The rearrangement links TRBV27 to TRBJ1-2; D is possibly TRBD1 (6 bases). Germline CDR1 is MNHEY and CDR2 is SMNVEV (reference sequence). CDR3 size: 15 residues. The V end lost 6 bases, the J end lost 2 bases, and 16 bases lay between the germline ends. The CDR3 spells CASSNSRGGNYGYTF. CDR3 DNA sequence: TGTGCCAGCAGCAACTCGAGGGGGGGCAACTATGGCTACACCTTC.

At least ten counts were recorded for this clonotype. The rearrangement joins TRBV7-6 to TRBJ2-3; 10 bases map to TRBD2. CDR1 is SGHVS and CDR2 is FNYEAQ in the germline V gene. Trimming cost V 0 bases and J 7 bases; bases outside gene matches: 7. The CDR3 sequence is 16 residues long. The CDR3 coding sequence is TGTGCCAGCAGCTTAGCCCTAGCGGGGGCTTTAAATACGCAGTATTTT. Protein: CASSLALAGALNTQYF.

There are a few counts of this clonotype. The chain couples TRBV11-3 to TRBJ1-2, with D hard to call. The V gene lost 2 bases and the J gene lost 3 bases, with 13 bases spanning the gap. This CDR3 spans 15 amino acids. The germline V gene encodes CDR1 SGHNT and CDR2 YENEEA. CDR3 bases: TGTGCCAGCAGCTTATGTCCATTTCCTGACTATGGCTACACCTTC. Protein: CASSLCPFPDYGYTF.

This clonotype was detected a few times. The V and J genes are TRBV7-2 and TRBJ2-7; the D call may be TRBD1 or TRBD2 (5 bases each). The CDR3 is 13 residues long. The germline CDR1 and CDR2 sequences are SGHTA and FQGNSA. The V end was cut by 4 bases, the J end by 3 bases, with 10 bases between. The CDR3 DNA reads TGTGCCAGCAGCTACGGGGCCGACTACGAGCAGTACTTC. Amino acids: CASSYGADYEQYF.

This rearrangement joins TRBV4-1 to TRBJ1-1; D not resolved. Deletions cut 2 bases from V and 6 bases from J, with 10 bases between. The CDR3 sequence is 13 residues long. Germline CDR1 MGHRA, CDR2 YSYEKL. The CDR3 DNA reads TGCGCCAGCAGCCAAAGAAAGGGCTCTGAAGCTTTCTTT. Protein: CASSQRKGSEAFF.

The V and J genes are TRBV19 and TRBJ1-1; D unclear. Germline V gives CDR1 LNHDA, CDR2 SQIVND (reference sequence). The length of the CDR3 is 12 residues. V was cut by 3 bases and J by 6 bases, with 8 bases left in between. The CDR3 bases are TGTGCCAGTAGTATCGGGCAGGCTGAAGCTTTCTTT. Protein: CASSIGQAEAFF. The full variable domain, completed using reference TRBV19 and TRBJ1-1, is DGGITQSPKYLFRKEGQNVTLSCEQNLNHDAMYWYRQDPGQGLRLIYYSQIVNDFQKGDIAEGYSVSREKKESFPLTVTSAQKNPTAFYLCASSIGQAEAFFGQGTRLTVV.

There are many counts of this clonotype. The chain is built from TRBV12-3 or TRBV12-4 and TRBJ1-4; D may be TRBD1 (6 bases). The CDR3 is made up of 17 amino acids. The ends were cut back, 1 base at V and 3 bases at J, with 15 bases in the middle. CDR3 protein: CASSLGWSGAPNEKLFF. Here the CDR3 DNA reads TGTGCCAGCAGTTTAGGCTGGTCGGGGGCTCCTAATGAAAAACTGTTTTTT.